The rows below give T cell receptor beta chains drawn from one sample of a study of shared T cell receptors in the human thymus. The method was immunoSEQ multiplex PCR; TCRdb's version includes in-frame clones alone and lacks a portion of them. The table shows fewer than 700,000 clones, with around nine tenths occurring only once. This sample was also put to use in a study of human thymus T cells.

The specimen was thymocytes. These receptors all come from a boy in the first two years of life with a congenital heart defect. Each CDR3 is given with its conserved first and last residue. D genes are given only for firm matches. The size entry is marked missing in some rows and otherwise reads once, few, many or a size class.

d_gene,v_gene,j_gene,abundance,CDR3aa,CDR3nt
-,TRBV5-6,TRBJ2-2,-,CASSLITQTGTGELFF,TGTGCCAGCAGCTTGATAACCCAAACGGGCACCGGGGAGCTGTTTTTT
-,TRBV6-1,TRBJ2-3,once,CASSGSGETVDTQYF,TGTGCCAGCAGTGGTTCGGGAGAGACGGTAGATACGCAGTATTTT
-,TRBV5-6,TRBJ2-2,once,CASERRRMGTGELFF,TGTGCCAGCGAGCGGCGGAGGATGGGCACCGGGGAGCTGTTTTTT
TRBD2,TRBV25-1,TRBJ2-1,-,CATVAGPRLGEQFF,TGTGCCACTGTAGCGGGGCCACGTTTGGGTGAGCAGTTCTTC
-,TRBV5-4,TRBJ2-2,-,CASSLWRQGGKKNTGELFF,TGTGCCAGCAGCTTGTGGCGGCAGGGGGGTAAAAAGAACACCGGGGAGCTGTTTTTT
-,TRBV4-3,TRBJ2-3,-,CASSQETRERNDTDTQYF,TGCGCCAGCAGCCAAGAGACCCGGGAGAGGAATGACACAGATACGCAGTATTTT
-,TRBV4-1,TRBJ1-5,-,CASSRTASNQPQHF,TGCGCCAGCAGTCGGACAGCTAGCAATCAGCCCCAGCATTTT
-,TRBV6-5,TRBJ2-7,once,CASSSDLMGASEQYF,TGTGCCAGCAGTTCCGACCTTATGGGAGCATCCGAGCAGTACTTC
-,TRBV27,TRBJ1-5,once,CASSPGQTYSNQPQHF,TGTGCCAGCAGTCCCGGACAGACATATAGCAATCAGCCCCAGCATTTT
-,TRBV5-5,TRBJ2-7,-,CASSLASGSGAYEQYF,TGTGCCAGCAGCTTGGCCTCTGGGTCAGGGGCCTACGAGCAGTACTTC
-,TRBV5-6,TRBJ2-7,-,CASSLAGNSYEQYF,TGTGCCAGCAGCTTGGCCGGTAACTCCTACGAGCAGTACTTC
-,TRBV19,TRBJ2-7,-,CASSISQGGIYEQYF,TGTGCCAGTAGTATTTCACAGGGGGGGATCTACGAGCAGTACTTC
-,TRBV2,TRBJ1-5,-,CASNGQSNQPQHF,TGTGCCAGCAACGGACAGTCCAATCAGCCCCAGCATTTT
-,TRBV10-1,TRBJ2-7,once,CASSDTGYRQQYF,TGCGCCAGCAGTGATACGGGTTATAGGCAGCAGTACTTC
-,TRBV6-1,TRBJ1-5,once,CASSEHGAGVSNQPQHF,TGTGCCAGCAGTGAACACGGGGCAGGGGTGAGCAATCAGCCCCAGCATTTT
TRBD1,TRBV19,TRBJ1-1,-,CASSIPDRDGTEAFF,TGTGCCAGTAGTATCCCGGACAGGGATGGGACTGAAGCTTTCTTT
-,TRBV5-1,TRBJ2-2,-,CASSLGLLNTGELFF,TGCGCCAGCAGCTTAGGACTCCTGAACACCGGGGAGCTGTTTTTT
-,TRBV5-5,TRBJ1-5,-,CASSPQGISNQPQHF,TGTGCCAGCAGTCCTCAGGGGATTAGCAATCAGCCCCAGCATTTT
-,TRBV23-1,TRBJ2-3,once,CASSRAQGRTNTDTQYF,TGCGCCAGCAGTCGGGCCCAGGGCCGCACCAACACAGATACGCAGTATTTT
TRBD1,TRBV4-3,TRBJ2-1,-,CASSVHPGTGKGNEQFF,TGCGCCAGCAGCGTTCACCCCGGGACAGGGAAAGGCAATGAGCAGTTCTTC
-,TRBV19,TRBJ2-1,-,CASSFPAGGPHEQFF,TGTGCCAGTAGTTTTCCGGCAGGGGGGCCCCATGAGCAGTTCTTC
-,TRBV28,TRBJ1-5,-,CASSFRNNQPQHF,TGTGCCAGCAGCTTCAGAAACAATCAGCCCCAGCATTTT
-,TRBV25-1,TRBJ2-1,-,CASRTALTSSYNEQFF,TGTGCCAGCCGGACAGCACTAACCAGCTCCTACAATGAGCAGTTCTTC
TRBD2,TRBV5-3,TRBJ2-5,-,CARSVPPLAGVETQYF,TGTGCCAGAAGCGTCCCTCCACTAGCGGGAGTTGAGACCCAGTACTTC
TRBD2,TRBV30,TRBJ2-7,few,CAWSSSGGSYEQYF,TGTGCCTGGAGCTCAAGCGGCGGGAGCTACGAGCAGTACTTC
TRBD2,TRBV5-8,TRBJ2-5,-,CASSLATSGRGRETQYF,TGTGCCAGCAGCTTGGCCACTAGCGGGAGGGGACGGGAGACCCAGTACTTC
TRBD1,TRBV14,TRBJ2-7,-,CASSQTGGAGEQYF,TGTGCCAGCAGCCAAACAGGGGGCGCGGGGGAGCAGTACTTC
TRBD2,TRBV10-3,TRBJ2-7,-,CAIRSTSGASYEQYF,TGTGCCATCAGATCGACTAGCGGGGCCTCTTACGAGCAGTACTTC
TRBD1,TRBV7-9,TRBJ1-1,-,CASSSGTAEAFF,TGTGCCAGCAGCTCCGGGACAGCTGAAGCTTTCTTT
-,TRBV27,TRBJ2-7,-,CASSSTRVPFYEQYF,TGTGCCAGCAGTTCGACTCGGGTGCCCTTCTACGAGCAGTACTTC
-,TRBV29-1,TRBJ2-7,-,CSVQGFDEQYF,TGCAGCGTTCAGGGGTTCGACGAGCAGTACTTC
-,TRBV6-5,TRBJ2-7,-,CASRTDSIFSEQYF,TGTGCCAGCAGAACGGACAGTATCTTTTCCGAGCAGTACTTC
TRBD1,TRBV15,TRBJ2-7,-,CATSLRPRDREKYEQYF,TGTGCCACCAGCTTAAGGCCCCGGGACAGGGAAAAATACGAGCAGTACTTC
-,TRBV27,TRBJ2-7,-,CASSLSSLAPYEQYF,TGTGCCAGCAGTTTAAGTTCACTAGCCCCCTACGAGCAGTACTTC
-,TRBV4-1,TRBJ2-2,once,CASSQKGGHLNTGELFF,TGCGCCAGCAGCCAAAAGGGGGGGCACCTGAACACCGGGGAGCTGTTTTTT
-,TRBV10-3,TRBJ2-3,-,CAIMGTHTQYF,TGTGCCATCATGGGGACTCATACGCAGTATTTT
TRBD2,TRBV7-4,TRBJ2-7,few,CASSLGLAGVCEQYF,TGTGCCAGCAGCTTAGGACTAGCGGGAGTGTGTGAGCAGTACTTC
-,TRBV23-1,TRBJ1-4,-,CASSQSRGGSLNEKLFF,TGCGCCAGCAGTCAATCACGGGGTGGTAGTCTCAATGAAAAACTGTTTTTT
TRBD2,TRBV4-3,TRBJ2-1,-,CASSQRLAGPPPSHNEQFF,TGCGCCAGCAGCCAAAGACTAGCGGGGCCACCCCCATCACACAATGAGCAGTTCTTC
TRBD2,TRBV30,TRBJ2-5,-,CAWRGLAGRGEAQYF,TGTGCCTGGAGGGGACTAGCGGGACGGGGGGAGGCCCAGTACTTC
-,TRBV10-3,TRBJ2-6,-,CAISESRRAGANVLTF,TGTGCCATCAGTGAGTCTAGGAGGGCTGGGGCCAACGTCCTGACTTTC
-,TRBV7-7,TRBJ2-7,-,CASSFGTLAYEQYF,TGTGCCAGCAGCTTCGGGACTCTTGCCTACGAGCAGTACTTC
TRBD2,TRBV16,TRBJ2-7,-,CASSQSLAGSYEQYF,TGTGCCAGCAGCCAATCGCTAGCGGGGTCCTACGAGCAGTACTTC
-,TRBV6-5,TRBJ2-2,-,CASSYLRPANTGELFF,TGTGCCAGCAGTTACCTCAGGCCCGCGAACACCGGGGAGCTGTTTTTT
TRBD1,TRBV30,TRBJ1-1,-,CAWSGTGRQGALMNTEAFF,TGTGCCTGGAGCGGAACCGGGAGACAGGGGGCCTTAATGAACACTGAAGCTTTCTTT